The clone carrying this T cell receptor (beta chain) was counted at least ten times. The antigen is unknown. The CDR3 end falls 3 residues outside the read, so it is completed with the germline J gene. The data derive from a study of T cell clonality in common variable immunodeficiency. Study results and limitations: CVID subjects showed higher TCRbeta clonality than healthy controls.

The CDR3 loop spans 17 amino acids. Losses at the gene ends were 3 bases for V and 4 bases for J; bases not matched to a gene: 12. The V gene's germline CDR1 is LNHDA and CDR2 SQIVND (reference sequence). The method was immunoSEQ multiplex PCR; TCRdb's version includes in-frame clones alone and lacks a portion of them. This repertoire holds some 43,000 clones, and none appear only once. This clonotype was obtained from a person aged 18 to 75 in good health. The chain is built from TRBV19 and TRBJ2-3; TRBD1 matches 8 bases. Sample: peripheral blood mononuclear cells. CDR3 DNA, as far as it was read: TGTGCCAGTAGTATCTCTCCTCCGGGGACAGGACCAGATACG. It codes for CASSISPPGTGPDT. The whole CDR3 reads CASSISPPGTGPDTQYF. Based on the CDR3 plus reference TRBV19 and TRBJ2-3, the full variable domain is DGGITQSPKYLFRKEGQNVTLSCEQNLNHDAMYWYRQDPGQGLRLIYYSQIVNDFQKGDIAEGYSVSREKKESFPLTVTSAQKNPTAFYLCASSISPPGTGPDTQYFGPGTRLTVL.